The rows below give T cell receptor beta chains drawn from one sample of a study of human T cells and chemical hapten exposure. TCRdb re-called the RACE reads with MiXCR, one entry per CDR3 protein. The sample yields about 120,000 distinct CDR3 sequences, about 12% seen once. The input for sequencing was whole blood, taken in connection with sensitization to the hapten diphenylcyclopropenone (DPC). These receptors originate from a woman aged 45-65 years with alopecia areata. Some clones in this sample may be carry-over from other donors' samples. Each CDR3 is given with its conserved first and last residue. The D gene is left open where the match is weak. The size entry is marked missing in some rows and otherwise reads once, few, many or a size class.

>-|-|TRBV12-3/TRBV12-4|TRBJ2-7
TGTGCCAGCAGTTTAGCCGTCCGGGACGAGCAGTACTTC
CASSLAVRDEQYF
>few|TRBD1|TRBV2|TRBJ1-5
TGTGCCAGCAACCTACAGGGGGCGGGTCAGCCCCAGCATTTT
CASNLQGAGQPQHF
>-|-|TRBV5-8|TRBJ1-3
TGTGCCAGCACGTCCGGGGGCCTCTCTGGAAACACCATATATTTT
CASTSGGLSGNTIYF
>few|-|TRBV7-2|TRBJ2-7
TGTGCCAGCAGCTTAGCCGGCGGCTCGAGCTCCTACGAGCAGTACTTC
CASSLAGGSSSYEQYF
>few|-|TRBV3-1|TRBJ2-7
TGTGCCAGCAGCCAAGTTTTCCACGAGCAGTACTTC
CASSQVFHEQYF
>many|-|TRBV28|TRBJ1-6
TGTGCCAGCAGTCTGAACCGTTCACCCCTCCACTTT
CASSLNRSPLHF
>-|-|TRBV28|TRBJ1-6
TGTGCCAGCAGACGTGACGATTATAATTCACCCCTCCACTTT
CASRRDDYNSPLHF
>-|-|TRBV7-7|TRBJ2-1
TGTGCCAGCAGCTTGGACCGGCACAATGAGCAGTTCTTC
CASSLDRHNEQFF
>-|-|TRBV28|TRBJ1-6
TGTGCCAGCAGTTTGTCCCGGGGGATATCACCCCTCCACTTT
CASSLSRGISPLHF
>many|TRBD1|TRBV7-9|TRBJ2-5
TGTGCCAGCAACAGACAGGGAGCAGAGACCCAGTACTTC
CASNRQGAETQYF
>many|TRBD1|TRBV10-3|TRBJ2-3
TGTGCCATCAGCCGGGACAGGGAGGCAGATACGCAGTATTTT
CAISRDREADTQYF
>many|-|TRBV9|TRBJ2-3
TGTGCCAGCAGCGCCGGCGGCGGAGGCACAGATACGCAGTATTTT
CASSAGGGGTDTQYF
>few|-|TRBV6-2/TRBV6-3|TRBJ2-3
TGTGCCAGCAGTTTTGTGGTACCGGCGCAGTATTTT
CASSFVVPAQYF
>many|TRBD1|TRBV27|TRBJ1-2
TGTGCCACCACAACAGGGGGTAGTGGCTACACCTTC
CATTTGGSGYTF